The 23 T cell receptor beta chains in this list originate from one sample, sequenced in a study of blood T cell repertoires in COVID-19. Data came from immunoSEQ multiplex PCR; TCRdb stores just in-frame clones and leaves some out. The top ten clones hold 0.7% of a sample with more than 450,000 clones, roughly 90% of them seen once. Sequencing was performed on PBMCs or T cells enriched from blood (not recorded which). Source of these receptors: a woman between 18 and 30 years old who had recovered from COVID-19.

CDR3 in DNA: TGTGCCAGCAGTCTCTCGCCAGAGGACACTGAAGCTTTCTTT. As protein: CASSLSPEDTEAFF. V usage is TRBV6-4 and J usage is TRBJ1-1, with D hard to call. CDR1 MRHNA and CDR2 SNTAGT come from the germline V gene. The CDR3 is 14 amino acids. Trimming cost V 5 bases and J 3 bases, with 13 bases left between them.

The V gene is TRBV7-9, the J gene TRBJ1-6; D gene uncertain. V was cut by 3 bases and J by 4 bases, with 7 bases left in between. Germline V gene lookup returns CDR1 SEHNR and CDR2 FQNEAQ (reference sequence). CDR3 length: 14 residues. CDR3 in amino acids: CASSFGVYNSPLHF. Here the CDR3 DNA reads TGTGCCAGCAGCTTCGGGGTTTATAATTCACCCCTCCACTTT.

The J gene is TRBJ2-3, the V gene TRBV3-1 (or the pseudogene TRBV3-2), with D possibly being TRBD2 (6 bases). Deletions cut 1 base from V and 3 bases from J, with 11 bases between. The CDR3 contains 15 residues. The V gene's germline CDR1 is LGHDT and CDR2 YNNKEL (reference sequence). The CDR3 sequence is CASSQAVLATDTQYF. The CDR3 bases are TGTGCCAGCAGCCAAGCAGTCCTAGCGACAGATACGCAGTATTTT.

Details on this clone: Germline and junction disagree at one end, which may indicate a read error. The chain links TRBV10-1 to TRBJ1-2, with 8 bases that match TRBD1. CDR1 and CDR2 (germline): WNHNN, SYGVQD (reference sequence). The CDR3 sequence is 14 residues long. In DNA, the CDR3 is TGCGCCTGCAGTGACGACAGGGGTAGGAATGGCTACACCTTC. Amino acid sequence: CACSDDRGRNGYTF.

This clone was seen only a few times. This rearrangement joins TRBV29-1 to TRBJ1-2; tentative D call: TRBD1 (6 bases). CDR1 and CDR2 from the germline V gene are SQVTM and ANQGSEA. The CDR3 runs to 15 residues. Trimming pared 0 bases from V and 5 bases from J, leaving 16 bases between. CDR3 nucleotide sequence: TGCAGCGTTGAAGAGACAGCCCAGGGGTGGTATGGCTACACCTTC. This translates into CSVEETAQGWYGYTF.

V gene TRBV7-9 combines with J gene TRBJ1-4; D is ambiguous. V was cut by 1 base and J by 2 bases, with 11 bases left in between. Per germline, CDR1 SEHNR and CDR2 FQNEAQ (reference sequence). The CDR3 loop spans 16 amino acids. The CDR3 nucleotides are TGTGCCAGCAGCTTAGGAATCACGGGGACTAATGAAAAACTGTTTTTT. It encodes CASSLGITGTNEKLFF.

This chain connects TRBV11-2 to TRBJ2-1; 9 nucleotides line up with TRBD2. The V and J ends lost 5 bases and 2 bases, in that order; junction bases with no gene match: 4. Germline lookup yields CDR1 SGHAT and CDR2 FQNNGV. The CDR3 sequence is 15 residues long. The CDR3 DNA follows: TGTGCCAGCAGCGCGGGGGGGCCCCCCTACAATGAGCAGTTCTTC. Protein: CASSAGGPPYNEQFF.

The CDR3 region is CASSPRRGLEGYTF. CDR3 coding DNA: TGTGCCAGCAGCCCAAGGAGGGGATTGGAGGGCTACACCTTC. This chain joins TRBV7-2 and TRBJ1-2; perhaps TRBD1 as D (5 bases). CDR1 and CDR2 (germline): SGHTA, FQGNSA. The germline V and J ends were trimmed by 5 bases and 8 bases, with 18 bases remaining between them. The CDR3 covers 14 residues.

This clone was counted a few times. The rearrangement uses TRBV30 and TRBJ2-2; 10 nucleotides match TRBD2. After removal of 2 bases from V and 6 bases from J, the junction contained 12 bases not matched to a gene. The germline gives CDR1 GTSNPN, CDR2 SVGIG (reference sequence). This CDR3 has 17 amino acids. The CDR3 DNA reads TGTGCCTGGAGTCCCCTAGCGGGGGACCTAAAAGCCGGGGAGCTGTTTTTT. Amino acids: CAWSPLAGDLKAGELFF. The full variable domain, in which reference TRBV30 and TRBJ2-2 provide the parts outside the CDR3, is SQTIHQWPATLVQPVGSPLSLECTVEGTSNPNLYWYRQAAGRGLQLLFYSVGIGQISSEVPQNLSASRPQDRQFILSSKKLLLSDSGFYLCAWSPLAGDLKAGELFFGEGSRLTVL.

About this clone itself: The junction and the germline gene differ at one end; a read error may be behind it. CDR3 residues: CASSLEDSDNEQFF. Written as DNA, the CDR3 is TGTGCCAGCAGCTTAGAAGACTCCGACAATGAGCAGTTCTTC. The chain employs TRBV7-9 and TRBJ2-1, with no clear D. The CDR3 contains 14 residues. Germline assignment: CDR1 SEHNR and CDR2 FQNEAQ (reference sequence).

J is TRBJ1-2 and V is TRBV18; D is possibly TRBD1 (5 bases). The CDR3 spans 15 residues. From germline, CDR1 is KGHSH and CDR2 LQKENI. V lost 6 bases, J lost 4 bases, and 18 bases lay in between. This chain's CDR3 is CASSETGRTSYGYTF. The CDR3 nucleotides read TGTGCCAGCTCCGAGACCGGGCGGACATCCTATGGCTACACCTTC.

V is TRBV5-1 and J is TRBJ1-1, with 9 bases that match TRBD1. Trimming took 0 bases from V and 7 from J; bases not matched to a gene: 7. Germline lookup yields CDR1 SGHRS and CDR2 YFSETQ. The CDR3 is 15 residues long. Here the CDR3 DNA reads TGCGCCAGCAGCTTGGGGGACAGGGATCAGGATGAAGCTTTCTTT. Amino acid sequence: CASSLGDRDQDEAFF.

J is TRBJ1-1 and V is TRBV19; D unclear. The CDR3 length is 13 residues. The germline gives CDR1 LNHDA, CDR2 SQIVND (reference sequence). V was shortened by 1 base and J by 11 bases, with 14 bases between the two germline ends. The CDR3 loop is CASSIGGSRTAFF. The DNA of the CDR3 is TGTGCCAGTAGTATAGGGGGATCTAGGACTGCTTTCTTT.

V usage is TRBV3-1 (or the pseudogene TRBV3-2) and J usage is TRBJ1-6; 10 bases agree with TRBD1. Germline lookup yields CDR1 LGHDT and CDR2 YNNKEL (reference sequence). The V gene end was trimmed by 6 bases and the J gene end by 7 bases; junction bases not matched to a gene: 6. The CDR3 length is 15 residues. This CDR3 is CASSRDRGINSPLHF. Written as DNA, the CDR3 is TGTGCCAGCAGTCGGGACAGGGGAATAAATTCACCCCTCCACTTT.

This CDR3 reads CASSPPQRYEQYF. The CDR3 DNA reads as TGTGCCAGCTCACCACCGCAGCGCTACGAGCAGTACTTC. The chain is built from TRBV18 and TRBJ2-7; D gene uncertain. The CDR3 covers 13 residues. The V gene lost 0 bases and the J gene lost 3 bases, with 6 bases spanning the gap. From germline, CDR1 is KGHSH and CDR2 LQKENI.

The CDR3 DNA reads TGTGCCAGCAGGCGACAGGGGGATTATAATTCACCCCTCCACTTT. Amino acids: CASRRQGDYNSPLHF. The chain joins TRBV6-4 to TRBJ1-6; 9 nucleotides align to TRBD1. V lost 6 bases and J lost 4; bases outside the gene matches: 4. The CDR3 consists of 15 residues. Germline V gives CDR1 MRHNA, CDR2 SNTAGT.

The chain recombines TRBV3-1 (or the pseudogene TRBV3-2) with TRBJ1-2, with D perhaps TRBD1 (5 bases). V shed 0 bases and J shed 8 bases, with 16 bases lying between them. CDR3 length: 15 amino acids. The germline V gene has CDR1 LGHDT and CDR2 YNNKEL (reference sequence). DNA for the CDR3: TGTGCCAGCAGCCAAGATGGGGGGGTATCAAAGGGCTACACCTTC. It translates to CASSQDGGVSKGYTF.

This chain joins TRBV6-5 and TRBJ2-4, with 7 bases fitting TRBD1. V lost 11 bases to trimming and J lost 6 bases; unmatched junction nucleotides: 10. The length of the CDR3 is 13 residues. Germline V CDR1 and CDR2: MNHEY, SVGAGI. CDR3 bases: TGTGCCTCCCACAGACAGGGCACAAACATTCAGTACTTC. It translates to CASHRQGTNIQYF.

The chain employs TRBV7-6 and TRBJ1-1, with D possibly TRBD1 on 5 matching bases. This CDR3 region has 14 residues. Germline CDR1 reads SGHVS; CDR2 reads FNYEAQ. Trimming took off 1 base at V and 1 base at J, with 7 bases between the two ends. The DNA for the CDR3 is TGTGCCAGCAGCTTAGGACAGAGGAACACTGAAGCTTTCTTT. Encoded protein: CASSLGQRNTEAFF.

The chain links TRBV5-4 to TRBJ2-7; TRBD2 is a possible D gene (6 bases). V was cut by 4 bases and J by 11 bases, with 16 bases left in between. CDR1 and CDR2 (germline): SGHNT, YYREEE (reference sequence). This CDR3 contains 12 residues. The chain's CDR3 is CASSMGPGVEYF. CDR3 sequence (DNA): TGTGCCAGCAGCATGGGTCCGGGGGTGGAGTACTTC.

The chain links TRBV5-1 to TRBJ2-5; D may correspond to TRBD1 or TRBD2 (5 bases each). CDR1 and CDR2 (germline): SGHRS, YFSETQ. The CDR3 has 14 amino acids. V lost 4 bases, J lost 2 bases, and 12 bases lay in between. For the CDR3, the DNA is TGCGCCAGCAGCCTGGACACGGGACAAGAGACCCAGTACTTC. It is translated as CASSLDTGQETQYF.

The chain is built from TRBV2 and TRBJ2-3, with 7 bases fitting TRBD2. The CDR3 spans 15 residues. V lost 6 bases and J lost 1; bases outside the gene matches: 7. Germline lookup yields CDR1 SNHLY and CDR2 FYNNEI. CDR3 region: CASSRLASGTDTQYF. The CDR3 DNA is TGTGCCAGCAGCCGACTAGCCTCGGGCACAGATACGCAGTATTTT.

CDR3 bases: TGTGCCAGCAGTGAACGGGTCACCGAAGCTTTCTTT. Protein product: CASSERVTEAFF. V gene TRBV6-1 combines with J gene TRBJ1-1; D unclear. Germline CDR1 MNHNS, CDR2 SASEGT. The CDR3 extends over 12 amino acids. Trimming removed 2 bases from V and 8 bases from J, with 9 bases in between.